This section outlines one T cell receptor (beta chain) sequence together with its context. Its antigen is as yet unknown. The data are from a study of shared clonotypes between healthy human individuals. Regarding the study as a whole: Non-shared clonotypes displayed generation probabilities falling below those of clonotypes present in all four donors. Read depth was anticipated to influence clonotype sharing among donors.

Subsets obtained from CD4+ cells comprised CD45RA+ naive and CD45RA-negative memory cells. The assay was immunoSEQ multiplex PCR, and TCRdb's table has in-frame clones only and misses some. Of more than 850,000 clones in the sample, around 78% were seen once. Germline loops: CDR1 MNHEY, CDR2 SMNVEV (reference sequence). The CDR3 is 16 residues long. After removal of 0 bases from V and 10 bases from J, the junction contained 11 bases not matched to a gene. The TCR sequence derives from a man between 18 and 29 years old in good health. Some clones in this sample may be carry-over from other donors' samples. Sequenced material: memory CD4+ T cells from PBMCs. The subset denotes: CD45RA-negative fraction. The rearrangement joins TRBV27 to TRBJ1-3, with 8 nucleotides matching TRBD1. The CDR3: CASSLSPRQGTWTIYF. The CDR3 region has the DNA TGTGCCAGCAGTTTATCCCCTCGACAGGGGACCTGGACCATATATTTT.